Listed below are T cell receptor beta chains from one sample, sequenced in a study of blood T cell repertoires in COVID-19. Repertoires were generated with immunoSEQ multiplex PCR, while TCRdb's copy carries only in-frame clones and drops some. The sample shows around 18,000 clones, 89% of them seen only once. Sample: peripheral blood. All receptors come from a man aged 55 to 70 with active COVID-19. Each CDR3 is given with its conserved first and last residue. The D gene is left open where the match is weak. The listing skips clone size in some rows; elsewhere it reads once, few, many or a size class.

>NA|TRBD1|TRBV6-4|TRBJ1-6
TGTGCCAGCAGTGACCCCTCCTGGGACAGGCCCCGGGAACATTCACCCCTCCACTTT
CASSDPSWDRPREHSPLHF
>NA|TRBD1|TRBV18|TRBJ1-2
TGTGCCAGCTCACCAACCAAACAGGGGGAGTATGGCTACACCTTC
CASSPTKQGEYGYTF
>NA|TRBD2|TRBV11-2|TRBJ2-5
TGTGCCAGCAGCCCAGCCGGGGGGTTCGCCCAAGAGACCCAGTACTTC
CASSPAGGFAQETQYF
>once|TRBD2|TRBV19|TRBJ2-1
TGTGCCAGTAGTATAACTAGCGGGAGTAACGATGAGCAGTTCTTC
CASSITSGSNDEQFF
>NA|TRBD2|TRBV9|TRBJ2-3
TGTGCCAGCAGCCCCGGGGGGGGAGCGGCCACAGATACGCAGTATTTT
CASSPGGGAATDTQYF
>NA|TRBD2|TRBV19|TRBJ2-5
TGTGCCAGTAGCCTACGGGGGGGCCCCTCGGAGACCCAGTACTTC
CASSLRGGPSETQYF
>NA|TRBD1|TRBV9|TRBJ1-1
TGTGCCAGCAGCGAGAGGGGGCTAGCTGAAGCTTTCTTT
CASSERGLAEAFF
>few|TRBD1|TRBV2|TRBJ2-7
TGTGCCAGCGAGTCCGGGACAGACAACTCCTACGAGCAGTACTTC
CASESGTDNSYEQYF
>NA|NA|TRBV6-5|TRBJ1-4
TGTGCCAGCAGTTACGTTGGACAGCCAACTAATGAAAAACTGTTTTTT
CASSYVGQPTNEKLFF
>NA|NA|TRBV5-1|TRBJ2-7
TGCGCCAGCAGCTTGGAGGGCAGGGGATACGAGCAGTACTTC
CASSLEGRGYEQYF
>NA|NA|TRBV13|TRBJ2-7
TGTGCCAGCAGCTTATTTGGGCGGGGACCGCTTTACGAGCAGTACTTC
CASSLFGRGPLYEQYF
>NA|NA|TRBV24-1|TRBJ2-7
TGTGCCACCAGTGATTCGGGGAGGTACGAGCAGTACTTC
CATSDSGRYEQYF
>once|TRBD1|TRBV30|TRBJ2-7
TGTGCCTGGAGTTTGGGACAGGGCGACGAGCAGTACTTC
CAWSLGQGDEQYF
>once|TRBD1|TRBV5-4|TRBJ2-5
TGTGCCAGCAGCCGGGACAGGCCAGGAAGGGGGGAGACCCAGTACTTC
CASSRDRPGRGETQYF
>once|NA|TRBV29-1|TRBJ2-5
TGCAGCGTTGTGTCGTCGCGGGGAGAGACCCAGTACTTC
CSVVSSRGETQYF
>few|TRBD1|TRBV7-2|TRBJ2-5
TGTGCCAGCAGCTTGCCGACAGGGGGAGGAGAGACCCAGTACTTC
CASSLPTGGGETQYF